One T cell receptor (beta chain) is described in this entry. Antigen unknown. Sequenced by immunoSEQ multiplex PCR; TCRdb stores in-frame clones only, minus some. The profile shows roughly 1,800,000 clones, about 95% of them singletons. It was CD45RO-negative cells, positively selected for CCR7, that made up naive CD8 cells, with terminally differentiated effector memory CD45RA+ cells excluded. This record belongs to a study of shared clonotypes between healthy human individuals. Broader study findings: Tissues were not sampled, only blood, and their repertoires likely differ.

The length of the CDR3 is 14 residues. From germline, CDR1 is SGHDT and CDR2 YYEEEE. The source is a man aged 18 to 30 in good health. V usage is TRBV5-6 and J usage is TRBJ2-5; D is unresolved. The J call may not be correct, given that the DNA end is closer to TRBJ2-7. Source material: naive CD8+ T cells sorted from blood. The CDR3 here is CASSLWVTGYEQYF. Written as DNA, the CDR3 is TGTGCCAGCAGCTTGTGGGTCACCGGCTACGAGCAGTACTTC.